This entry lists 32 T cell receptor beta chains sequenced from one sample in a study of spatial heterogeneity in lung cancer. TCRdb reprocessed the 5' RACE reads with MiXCR, giving one entry per CDR3 protein. In the table there are around 63,000 distinct CDR3 sequences, about 8% of which are singletons. Regarding time point: sample taken at primary tumor resection. Extraction of whole RNA from tumor, nontumor lung or frozen PBMC preceded unsorted sequencing. The sample was PBMCs, taken at surgery. These receptors originate from a female donor with early-stage non-small cell lung cancer.

This clonotype was counted ten times or more. V gene TRBV10-3 combines with J gene TRBJ1-2; D may be TRBD1 (5 bases). With 8 bases removed from V and 1 base from J, the gap between germline ends came to 17 bases. The CDR3 spans 15 residues. CDR1 ENHRY and CDR2 SYGVKD come from the germline V gene. The CDR3, as DNA: TGTGCCATCGGGGACCGCGGAACCCTTAACTATGGCTACACCTTC. Translating gives CAIGDRGTLNYGYTF.

Worth noting for this clonotype: Given a much more abundant clone one base away, this may be a read error. The chain uses TRBV3-1 and TRBJ2-1; TRBD2 might be the D (6 bases). CDR3 length: 15 amino acids. Per germline, CDR1 LGHDT and CDR2 YNNKEL (reference sequence). The CDR3 is CASSQEGGSYNEQLF. The CDR3 nucleotides read TGTGCCAGCAGCCAAGAGGGGGGTTCCTACAATGAGCAGTTGTTC.

This clonotype came up many times. The chain combines TRBV7-9 with TRBJ2-1; 9 nucleotides line up with TRBD2. This CDR3 is built from 14 residues. Germline CDR1 is SEHNR and CDR2 is FQNEAQ (reference sequence). With V trimmed by 3 bases and J by 7 bases, 4 bases remained unmatched. CDR3 DNA: TGTGCCAGCAGCTTTAGCGGGAGAGGGAATGAGCAGTTCTTC. It specifies CASSFSGRGNEQFF.

This clonotype was recorded a few times. The chain uses TRBV29-1 and TRBJ1-5; TRBD1 aligns across 7 bases. Per the germline V gene, CDR1 is SQVTM and CDR2 is ANQGSEA. The CDR3 contains 14 residues. V trimming: 6 bases; J trimming: 6 bases; junction bases outside the gene matches: 11. The CDR3: CSVLVSGGFQPQHF. CDR3 DNA sequence: TGCAGCGTCCTTGTCTCAGGGGGATTTCAGCCCCAGCATTTT.

There are a few counts of this clonotype. The chain is built from TRBV9 and TRBJ1-1; perhaps TRBD1 as D (6 bases). This CDR3 has 13 amino acids. In germline, CDR1 is SGDLS, CDR2 YYNGEE. V was cut by 7 bases and J by 3 bases, with 13 bases left in between. The CDR3 DNA sequence: TGTGCCAGCGCCAAGGACAGCTACACTGAAGCTTTCTTT. Translated, it gives CASAKDSYTEAFF.

This clonotype was observed at least ten times. V and J are TRBV20-1 and TRBJ2-3, with D perhaps TRBD1 or TRBD2 (5 bases each). This CDR3 region has 12 residues. In germline, CDR1 is DFQATT, CDR2 SNEGSKA (reference sequence). Between the trimmed V and J ends, which lost 5 bases and 3 bases, there was a span of 9 bases. The CDR3 sequence: CSAEGRTDTQYF. DNA of the CDR3: TGCAGTGCTGAGGGACGTACAGATACGCAGTATTTT.

The V call is TRBV6-6, the J call TRBJ1-3, with D tentatively TRBD1 (6 bases). Per germline, CDR1 MNHNY and CDR2 SVGAGI (reference sequence). Deletions cut 1 base from V and 0 bases from J, with 10 bases between. CDR3 length: 16 residues. CDR3 region: CASSYLDSNSGNTIYF. In DNA, the CDR3 is TGTGCCAGCAGTTACTTGGACAGCAACTCTGGAAACACCATATATTTT.

There are a few counts of this clonotype. The chain is built from TRBV11-3 and TRBJ1-2; D unresolved. Trimming took off 1 base at V and 13 bases at J, with 19 bases between the two ends. Germline-derived CDR1 and CDR2 are SGHNT and YENEEA. The CDR3 runs to 14 residues. The CDR3 DNA reads TGTGCCAGCAGCTTAGTTCGGACGGACCCCCGATCCACCTTC. Translated, it gives CASSLVRTDPRSTF.

This clonotype was counted ten times or more. The rearrangement joins TRBV10-3 to TRBJ2-3, with 14 bases identical to TRBD2. This CDR3 has 18 residues. Trimming removed 2 bases from V and 0 bases from J; junction bases left unmatched: 4. Germline V gives CDR1 ENHRY, CDR2 SYGVKD. The CDR3 DNA reads TGTGCCATCAGTGAGAAGACTAGCGGGGGGGTAAGCACAGATACGCAGTATTTT. As protein: CAISEKTSGGVSTDTQYF.

This clonotype was detected only a few times. The CDR3 spells CASSMTGGRTEAFF. The DNA for the CDR3 is TGCGCCAGCAGCATGACAGGGGGAAGGACTGAAGCTTTCTTT. The chain carries TRBV5-1 and TRBJ1-1; 9 nucleotides line up with TRBD1. Germline CDR1 SGHRS, CDR2 YFSETQ. V trimming: 4 bases; J trimming: 5 bases; junction bases outside the gene matches: 6. This CDR3 is 14 amino acids long.

The gene calls are TRBV11-1 and TRBJ2-7; D is possibly TRBD1 (6 bases). Trimming took off 1 base at V and 5 bases at J, with 15 bases between the two ends. This CDR3 is 15 amino acids long. In germline, CDR1 is SGHAT, CDR2 FQDESV (reference sequence). In DNA form, the CDR3 reads TGTGCCAGCAGCTTAGGGCAACAGGGACGGGACGAGCAGTACTTC. Protein sequence: CASSLGQQGRDEQYF. The full variable domain, with the rest looked up from reference TRBV11-1 and TRBJ2-7, is EAEVAQSPRYKITEKSQAVAFWCDPISGHATLYWYRQILGQGPELLVQFQDESVVDDSQLPKDRFSAERLKGVDSTLKIQPAELGDSAMYLCASSLGQQGRDEQYFGPGTRLTVT.

This clonotype was counted a few times. The V call is TRBV20-1, the J call TRBJ1-5; 7 bases agree with TRBD1. CDR3 length: 12 amino acids. Per the germline V gene, CDR1 is DFQATT and CDR2 is SNEGSKA (reference sequence). V lost 1 base to trimming and J lost 11 bases; unmatched junction nucleotides: 5. The CDR3 DNA sequence: TGCAGTGCTAGAGTGCAGGGGGGAACCCAGCATTTT. As protein: CSARVQGGTQHF.

This clonotype was seen more than once but under ten times. As DNA, the CDR3 is TGTGCCAGCAGCCCAGGTGGCAGTCCTAACTATGGCTACACCTTC. Translated: CASSPGGSPNYGYTF. This chain uses TRBV5-4 with TRBJ1-2; D is ambiguous. Germline CDR1 reads SGHNT; CDR2 reads YYREEE (reference sequence). This CDR3 region has 15 residues. Trimming took off 4 bases at V and 0 bases at J, with 13 bases between the two ends.

V is TRBV10-3 and J is TRBJ1-1; D possibly corresponds to TRBD1 (5 bases). This CDR3 has 12 amino acids. V was trimmed by 6 bases and J by 1 base, leaving 6 bases between them. In germline, CDR1 is ENHRY, CDR2 SYGVKD. The CDR3 nucleotides are TGTGCCATCAGCGACAGGAACACTGAAGCTTTCTTT. Protein sequence: CAISDRNTEAFF.

This clonotype was recorded many times. This sequence joins TRBV3-1 and TRBJ2-5; no firm D call. With 0 bases removed from V and 9 bases from J, the gap between germline ends came to 8 bases. Per germline, CDR1 LGHDT and CDR2 YNNKEL (reference sequence). The CDR3 runs to 12 residues. The CDR3 nucleotides read TGTGCCAGCAGCCAAGAGGCTTGGTCCCAGTACTTC. Translation: CASSQEAWSQYF.

This clonotype was seen repeatedly, ten times or more. This chain uses TRBV12-3 or TRBV12-4 with TRBJ1-6; no clear D gene. V gave up 2 bases and J gave up 7 bases, with 9 bases separating them. This CDR3 is built from 14 residues. CDR3 bases: TGTGCCAGCAGTTTAAACAGCCTGAATTCACCCCTCCACTTT. Encoded protein: CASSLNSLNSPLHF.

This clonotype has more than one count but fewer than ten. The chain has TRBV7-9 and TRBJ2-2; TRBD1 matches at 9 bases. Germline-derived CDR1 and CDR2 are SEHNR and FQNEAQ (reference sequence). The J segment lost 3 bases and the V segment lost 4 bases, leaving 15 bases of the junction unmatched. This CDR3 region has 19 residues. CDR3 protein: CASSSESPYRGPDTGELFF. The CDR3 DNA reads TGTGCCAGCAGCTCTGAATCACCCTACAGGGGGCCCGACACCGGGGAGCTGTTTTTT.

In its sample, this clonotype was seen many times. This sequence joins TRBV2 and TRBJ2-7; no clear D. The V and J ends lost 6 bases and 2 bases respectively, with 8 bases between them. In germline, CDR1 is SNHLY, CDR2 FYNNEI. The CDR3 sequence is 12 residues long. CDR3 protein: CASSATPYEQYV. The CDR3 DNA is TGTGCCAGCAGCGCAACACCCTACGAGCAGTACGTC.

In this sample, this clonotype turned up many times. CDR3 residues: CASSLLQRGADTQYF. The CDR3 DNA reads as TGTGCCAGCAGTCTACTGCAGCGGGGGGCGGATACGCAGTATTTT. The rearrangement uses TRBV2 and TRBJ2-3; TRBD2 matches at 9 bases. Trimming cost V 5 bases and J 6 bases; bases outside gene matches: 9. CDR3 length equals 15 residues. The germline V gene encodes CDR1 SNHLY and CDR2 FYNNEI.

This clonotype appeared a few times. The rearrangement uses TRBV9 and TRBJ2-1; 8 positions match TRBD1. The CDR3 is 14 residues long. CDR1 SGDLS and CDR2 YYNGEE come from the germline V gene. V was clipped by 6 bases and J by 10 bases; unmatched bases: 12. CDR3 in amino acids: CASNPGQAHREQFF. For the CDR3, the DNA is TGTGCCAGCAACCCGGGACAGGCCCACCGGGAGCAGTTCTTC.

This clonotype appeared many times. The chain couples TRBV7-9 to TRBJ1-4, with D uncertain. V lost 5 bases, J lost 5 bases, and 9 bases lay in between. CDR3 size: 13 residues. From germline, CDR1 is SEHNR and CDR2 FQNEAQ (reference sequence). The CDR3 DNA reads as TGTGCCAGCAGCGCTGACGCCAATGAAAAACTGTTTTTT. Residues: CASSADANEKLFF.

This clonotype has a handful of counts. This chain links TRBV20-1 with TRBJ2-3, with D unclear. The CDR3 contains 11 residues. CDR1 and CDR2 from the germline V gene are DFQATT and SNEGSKA (reference sequence). Deletions cut 3 bases from V and 6 bases from J, with 7 bases between. The CDR3 here is CSASTLDTQYF. CDR3 DNA: TGCAGTGCTAGTACGTTGGATACGCAGTATTTT.

To note about this clonotype: One end of the junction fails to match germline, which may point to a read error. The rearrangement links TRBV5-5 to TRBJ1-3; no firm D call. This CDR3 spans 16 amino acids. Germline CDR1 is SGHKS and CDR2 is YYEKEE (reference sequence). CDR3 coding DNA: TGTGGCAGCAGCTTTGCAGTGGATAGCTCTGGAAACACCATATATTTT. Its translation: CGSSFAVDSSGNTIYF.

The gene calls are TRBV6-5 and TRBJ2-7; TRBD1 matches at 9 bases. Germline lookup yields CDR1 MNHEY and CDR2 SVGAGI. This CDR3 has 17 residues. V gave up 2 bases and J gave up 1 base; unmatched junction bases: 9. CDR3 bases: TGTGCCAGCAGTTACCCCCCTGGGACAGGGTTATCCTACGAGCAGTACTTC. This translates into CASSYPPGTGLSYEQYF.

This clonotype was seen many times. This chain joins TRBV4-2 and TRBJ1-5, with 10 bases matching TRBD1. V shed 2 bases, J shed 4 bases, and the junction held 2 bases outside the gene matches. The CDR3 length is 15 residues. Germline V gene sequence: CDR1 LGHNA, CDR2 YNFKEQ. This CDR3 is CASSQRTGGNQPQHF. The CDR3 DNA is TGTGCCAGCAGCCAACGGACAGGGGGAAATCAGCCCCAGCATTTT.

The sample holds many counts of this clonotype. J is TRBJ1-1 and V is TRBV2; no firm D call. The CDR3 loop spans 13 amino acids. The V gene's germline CDR1 is SNHLY and CDR2 FYNNEI. Trimming cost V 4 bases and J 5 bases, with 11 bases left between them. The CDR3 is CASSGDGGTEAFF. For the CDR3, the DNA is TGTGCCAGCAGTGGGGATGGAGGGACTGAAGCTTTCTTT.

In its sample, this clonotype was seen many times. The chain couples TRBV29-1 to TRBJ2-5, with D maybe TRBD1 (5 bases). V gave up 1 base and J gave up 5 bases, with 17 bases separating them. Germline V gene sequence: CDR1 SQVTM, CDR2 ANQGSEA. The length of the CDR3 is 15 residues. The CDR3 nucleotides read TGCAGCGTTGAAGTAGGGGTTCCGTACCCCGAGACCCAGTACTTC. It is translated as CSVEVGVPYPETQYF.

This clonotype was seen only once. The genes are TRBV20-1 and TRBJ1-1; D is undetermined. The CDR3 length is 14 residues. CDR1 and CDR2 from the germline V gene are DFQATT and SNEGSKA (reference sequence). V was shortened by 5 bases and J by 2 bases, with 15 bases between the two germline ends. CDR3 loop: CSARPGRINTEAFF. In DNA, the CDR3 is TGCAGTGCTCGCCCCGGTAGGATTAACACTGAAGCTTTCTTT.

This clonotype showed up many times. V is TRBV29-1 and J is TRBJ1-4; D gene ambiguous. Germline-derived CDR1 and CDR2 are SQVTM and ANQGSEA. CDR3 length: 13 amino acids. The CDR3 is CSVIGQSGEKLFF. Here the CDR3 DNA reads TGCAGTGTAATCGGTCAGTCGGGGGAAAAACTGTTTTTT.

The genes are TRBV20-1 and TRBJ1-1; D is ambiguous. The CDR3 loop spans 14 amino acids. The V end lost 4 bases, the J end lost 1 base, and 13 bases lay between the germline ends. Germline loops: CDR1 DFQATT, CDR2 SNEGSKA (reference sequence). In nucleotides, the CDR3 is TGCAGTGCTATTCCGGGCCACCCGAACACTGAAGCTTTCTTT. Its translation: CSAIPGHPNTEAFF.

The chain combines TRBV6-6 with TRBJ2-6, with TRBD1 matching 7 bases. The CDR3 extends over 19 amino acids. Per germline, CDR1 MNHNY and CDR2 SVGAGI (reference sequence). V lost 5 bases to trimming and J lost 3 bases; unmatched junction nucleotides: 16. CDR3 residues: CASSSLLGGAGVGANVLTF. CDR3 sequence (DNA): TGTGCCAGCAGTAGCCTATTAGGGGGCGCAGGTGTTGGGGCCAACGTCCTGACTTTC.

This clonotype was observed many times. This chain links TRBV7-9 with TRBJ2-1; D is unresolved. This CDR3 region has 16 residues. CDR1 and CDR2 (germline): SEHNR, FQNEAQ (reference sequence). Trimming left V 3 bases short and J 3 bases short, with 15 bases between. The CDR3 protein is CASSFLGNNYYNEQFF. The CDR3 DNA sequence: TGTGCCAGCAGCTTCTTAGGGAATAACTACTACAATGAGCAGTTCTTC.